The clone carrying this TCR beta chain has only a few counts. The antigen is unknown. TCRdb reprocessed the 5' RACE reads via MiXCR and lists one record per CDR3 protein. The data hold some 840,000 distinct CDR3 sequences, with 10% to 15% observed a single time. The data stem from a study of CD8 T cells in ankylosing spondylitis. Regarding the study as a whole: The authors reported significant enrichment of disease-linked clones in matched ankylosing spondylitis synovial fluid. Both synovial fluid and blood in reactive arthritis had previously been reported to carry some motif variants. About 8 highly homologous variants made up a TCR beta motif that seemed to typify ankylosing spondylitis blood.

V shed 7 bases and J 5 bases; nucleotides not matched to a gene: 13. Germline CDR1 SGHTA, CDR2 FQGNSA. CDR3 size: 16 residues. The material sequenced was blood, either unsorted or a sorted T cell fraction (not recorded which). This clonotype originated in a male donor with ankylosing spondylitis. This chain links TRBV7-2 with TRBJ2-3; TRBD2 aligns across 9 bases. The CDR3 here is CASMYNSGSLRDTQYF. CDR3 bases: TGTGCCAGCATGTATAATAGCGGGAGTTTGAGAGATACGCAGTATTTT. The variable domain in full, with the rest retrieved from reference TRBV7-2 and TRBJ2-3, is GAGVSQSPSNKVTEKGKDVELRCDPISGHTALYWYRQSLGQGLEFLIYFQGNSAPDKSGLPSDRFSAERTGGSVSTLTIQRTQQEDSAVYLCASMYNSGSLRDTQYFGPGTRLTVL.